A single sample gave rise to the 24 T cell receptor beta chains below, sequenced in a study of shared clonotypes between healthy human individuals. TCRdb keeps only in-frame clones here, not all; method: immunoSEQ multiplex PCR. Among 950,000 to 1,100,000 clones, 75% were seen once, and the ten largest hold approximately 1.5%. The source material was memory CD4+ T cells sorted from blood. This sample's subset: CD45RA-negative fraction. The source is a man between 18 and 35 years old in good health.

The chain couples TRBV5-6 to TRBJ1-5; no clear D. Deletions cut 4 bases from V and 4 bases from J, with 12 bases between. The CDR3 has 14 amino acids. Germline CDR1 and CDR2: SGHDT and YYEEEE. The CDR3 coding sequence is TGTGCCAGCAGCCGCCCGGTTTGGAATCAGCCCCAGCATTTT. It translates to CASSRPVWNQPQHF.

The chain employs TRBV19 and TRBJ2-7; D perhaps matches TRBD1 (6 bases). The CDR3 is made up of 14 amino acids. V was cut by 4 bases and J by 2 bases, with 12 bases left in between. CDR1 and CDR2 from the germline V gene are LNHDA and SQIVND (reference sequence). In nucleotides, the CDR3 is TGTGCCAGTAGTAATACAGGGTCCACCTACGAGCAGTACTTC. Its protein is CASSNTGSTYEQYF. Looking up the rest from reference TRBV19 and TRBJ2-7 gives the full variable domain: DGGITQSPKYLFRKEGQNVTLSCEQNLNHDAMYWYRQDPGQGLRLIYYSQIVNDFQKGDIAEGYSVSREKKESFPLTVTSAQKNPTAFYLCASSNTGSTYEQYFGPGTRLTVT.

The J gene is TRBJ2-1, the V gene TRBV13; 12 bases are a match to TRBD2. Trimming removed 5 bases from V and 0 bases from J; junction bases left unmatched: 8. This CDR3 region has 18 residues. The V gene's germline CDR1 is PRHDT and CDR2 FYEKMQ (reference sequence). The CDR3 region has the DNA TGTGCCAGCAGCCCAACTAGCGGGAGGACTAGCTCCTACAATGAGCAGTTCTTC. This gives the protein CASSPTSGRTSSYNEQFF.

The CDR3 protein is CASSLGLSVGAYEQYF. The CDR3, as DNA: TGCGCCAGCAGCTTGGGACTATCCGTGGGAGCCTACGAGCAGTACTTC. The chain couples TRBV5-1 to TRBJ2-7; TRBD2 is a possible D gene (5 bases). The CDR3 is 16 residues long. V lost 0 bases and J lost 2, with 15 bases in between. Germline V gene lookup returns CDR1 SGHRS and CDR2 YFSETQ.

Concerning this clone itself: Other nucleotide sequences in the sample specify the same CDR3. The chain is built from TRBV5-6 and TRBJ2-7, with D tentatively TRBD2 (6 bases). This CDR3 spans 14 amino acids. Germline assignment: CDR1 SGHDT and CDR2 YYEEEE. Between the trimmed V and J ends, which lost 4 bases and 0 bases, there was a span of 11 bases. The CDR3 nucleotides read TGTGCCAGCAGCCCTGACGGGAGCTCCTACGAGCAGTACTTC. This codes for CASSPDGSSYEQYF. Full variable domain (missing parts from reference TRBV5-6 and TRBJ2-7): DAGVTQSPTHLIKTRGQQVTLRCSPKSGHDTVSWYQQALGQGPQFIFQYYEEEERQRGNFPDRFSGHQFPNYSSELNVNALLLGDSALYLCASSPDGSSYEQYFGPGTRLTVT.

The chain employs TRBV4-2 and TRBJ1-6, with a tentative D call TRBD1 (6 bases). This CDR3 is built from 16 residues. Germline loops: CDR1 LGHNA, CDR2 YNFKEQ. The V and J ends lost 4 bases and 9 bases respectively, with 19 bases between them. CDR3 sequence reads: CASSPTLGGGGSPLHF. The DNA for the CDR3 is TGTGCCAGCAGCCCAACCCTTGGAGGGGGAGGTTCACCCCTCCACTTT.

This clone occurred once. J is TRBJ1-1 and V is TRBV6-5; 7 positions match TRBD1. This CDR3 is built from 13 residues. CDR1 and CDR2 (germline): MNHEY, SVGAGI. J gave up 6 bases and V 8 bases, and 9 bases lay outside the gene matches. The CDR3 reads CASASRGRAEAFF. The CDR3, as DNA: TGTGCCAGCGCCTCGAGGGGGCGGGCTGAAGCTTTCTTT.

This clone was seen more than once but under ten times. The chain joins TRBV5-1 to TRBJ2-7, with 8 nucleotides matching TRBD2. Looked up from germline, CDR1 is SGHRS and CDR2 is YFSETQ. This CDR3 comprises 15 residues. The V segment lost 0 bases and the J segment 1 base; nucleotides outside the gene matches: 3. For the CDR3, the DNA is TGCGCCAGCAGCTTGGGGGGGACTAGTTCCTACGAGCAGTACTTC. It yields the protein CASSLGGTSSYEQYF.

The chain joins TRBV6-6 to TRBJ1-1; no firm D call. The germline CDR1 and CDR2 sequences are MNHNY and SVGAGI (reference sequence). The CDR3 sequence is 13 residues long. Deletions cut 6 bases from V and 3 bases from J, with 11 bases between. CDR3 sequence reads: CASSRDQYTEAFF. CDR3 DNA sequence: TGTGCCAGCAGCCGAGACCAGTACACTGAAGCTTTCTTT.

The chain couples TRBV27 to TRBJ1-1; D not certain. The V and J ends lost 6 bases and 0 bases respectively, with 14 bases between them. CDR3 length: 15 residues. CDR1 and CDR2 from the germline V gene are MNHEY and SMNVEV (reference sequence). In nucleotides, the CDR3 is TGTGCCAGCAGATCATCGCAGGAAATGAACACTGAAGCTTTCTTT. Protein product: CASRSSQEMNTEAFF.

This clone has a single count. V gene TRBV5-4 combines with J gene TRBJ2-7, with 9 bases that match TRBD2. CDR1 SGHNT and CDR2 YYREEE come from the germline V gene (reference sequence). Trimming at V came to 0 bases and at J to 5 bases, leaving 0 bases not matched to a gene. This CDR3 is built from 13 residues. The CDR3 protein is CASSLVAGDEQYF. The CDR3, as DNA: TGTGCCAGCAGCTTGGTAGCGGGGGACGAGCAGTACTTC.

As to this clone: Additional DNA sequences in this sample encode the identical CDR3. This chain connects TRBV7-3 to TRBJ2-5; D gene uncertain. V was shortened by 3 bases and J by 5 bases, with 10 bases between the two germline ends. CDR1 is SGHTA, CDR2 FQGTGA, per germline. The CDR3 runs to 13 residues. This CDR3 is CASSFGPGETQYF. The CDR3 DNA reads TGTGCCAGCAGCTTTGGGCCCGGGGAGACCCAGTACTTC.

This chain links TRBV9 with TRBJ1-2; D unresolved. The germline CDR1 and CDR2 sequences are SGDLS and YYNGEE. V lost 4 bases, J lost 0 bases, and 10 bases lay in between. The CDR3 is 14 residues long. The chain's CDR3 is CASSLELTNYGYTF. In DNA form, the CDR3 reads TGTGCCAGCAGCCTGGAGCTAACTAACTATGGCTACACCTTC. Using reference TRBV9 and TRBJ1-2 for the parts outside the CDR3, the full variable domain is DSGVTQTPKHLITATGQRVTLRCSPRSGDLSVYWYQQSLDQGLQFLIQYYNGEERAKGNILERFSAQQFPDLHSELNLSSLELGDSALYFCASSLELTNYGYTFGSGTRLTVV.

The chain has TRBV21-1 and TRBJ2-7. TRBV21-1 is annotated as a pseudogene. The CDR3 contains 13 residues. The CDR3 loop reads CASRAGHSYEQYF. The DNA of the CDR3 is TGTGCCAGCAGGGCGGGACACTCCTACGAGCAGTACTTC.

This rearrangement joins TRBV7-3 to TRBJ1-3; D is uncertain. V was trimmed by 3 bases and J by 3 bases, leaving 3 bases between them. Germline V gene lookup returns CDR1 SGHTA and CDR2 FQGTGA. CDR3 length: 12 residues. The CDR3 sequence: CASSFNGNTIYF. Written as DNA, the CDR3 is TGTGCCAGCAGCTTTAATGGAAACACCATATATTTT. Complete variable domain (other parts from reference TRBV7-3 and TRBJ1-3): GAGVSQTPSNKVTEKGKYVELRCDPISGHTALYWYRQSLGQGPEFLIYFQGTGAADDSGLPNDRFFAVRPEGSVSTLKIQRTERGDSAVYLCASSFNGNTIYFGEGSWLTVV.

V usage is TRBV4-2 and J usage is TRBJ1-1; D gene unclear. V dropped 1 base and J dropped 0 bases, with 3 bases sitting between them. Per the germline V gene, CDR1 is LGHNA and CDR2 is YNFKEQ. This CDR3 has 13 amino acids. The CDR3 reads CASSQAMNTEAFF. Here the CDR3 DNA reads TGTGCCAGCAGCCAAGCCATGAACACTGAAGCTTTCTTT.

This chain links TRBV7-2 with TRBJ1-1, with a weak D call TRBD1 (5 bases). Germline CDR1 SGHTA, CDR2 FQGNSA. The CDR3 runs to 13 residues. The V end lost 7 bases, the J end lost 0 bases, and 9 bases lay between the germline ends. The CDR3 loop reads CASKKGMNTEAFF. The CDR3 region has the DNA TGTGCCAGCAAAAAGGGGATGAACACTGAAGCTTTCTTT.

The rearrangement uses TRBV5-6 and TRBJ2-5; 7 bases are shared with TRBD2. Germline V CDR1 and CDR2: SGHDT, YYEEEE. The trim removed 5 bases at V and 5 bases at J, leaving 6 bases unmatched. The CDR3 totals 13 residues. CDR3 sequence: CASRSRGVETQYF. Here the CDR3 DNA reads TGTGCCAGCAGATCCCGGGGGGTCGAGACCCAGTACTTC. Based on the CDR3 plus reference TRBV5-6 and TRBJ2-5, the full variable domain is DAGVTQSPTHLIKTRGQQVTLRCSPKSGHDTVSWYQQALGQGPQFIFQYYEEEERQRGNFPDRFSGHQFPNYSSELNVNALLLGDSALYLCASRSRGVETQYFGPGTRLLVL.

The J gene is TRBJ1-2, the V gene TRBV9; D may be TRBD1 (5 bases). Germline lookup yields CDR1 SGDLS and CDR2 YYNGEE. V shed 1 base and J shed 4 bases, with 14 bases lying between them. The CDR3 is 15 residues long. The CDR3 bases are TGTGCCAGCAGCGTAACATTCGGACAACCCTATGGCTACACCTTC. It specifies CASSVTFGQPYGYTF.

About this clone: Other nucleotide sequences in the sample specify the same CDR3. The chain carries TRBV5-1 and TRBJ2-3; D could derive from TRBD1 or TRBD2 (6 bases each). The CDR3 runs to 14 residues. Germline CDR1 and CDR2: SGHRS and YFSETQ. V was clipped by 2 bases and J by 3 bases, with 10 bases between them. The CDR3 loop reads CASSFQGRTDTQYF. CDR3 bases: TGCGCCAGCAGCTTTCAGGGGAGGACAGATACGCAGTATTTT.

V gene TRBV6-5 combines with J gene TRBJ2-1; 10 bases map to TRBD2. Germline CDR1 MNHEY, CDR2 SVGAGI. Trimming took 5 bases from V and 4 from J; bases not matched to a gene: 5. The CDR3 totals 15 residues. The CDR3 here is CASSNKRGGYNEQFF. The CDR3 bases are TGTGCCAGCAGTAACAAGCGGGGGGGATACAATGAGCAGTTCTTC.

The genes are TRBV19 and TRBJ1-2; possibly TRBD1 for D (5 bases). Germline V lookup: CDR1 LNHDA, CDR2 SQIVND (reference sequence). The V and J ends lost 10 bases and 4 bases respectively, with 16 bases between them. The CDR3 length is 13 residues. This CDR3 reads CATNSGGTYGYTF. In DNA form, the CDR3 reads TGTGCCACCAATTCGGGGGGAACCTATGGCTACACCTTC.

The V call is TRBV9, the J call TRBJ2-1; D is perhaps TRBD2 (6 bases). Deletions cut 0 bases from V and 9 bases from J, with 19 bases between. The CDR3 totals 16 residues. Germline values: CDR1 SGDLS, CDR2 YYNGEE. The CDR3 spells CASSVAPSGRKGEQFF. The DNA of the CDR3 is TGTGCCAGCAGCGTAGCCCCCAGCGGGCGCAAGGGTGAGCAGTTCTTC.

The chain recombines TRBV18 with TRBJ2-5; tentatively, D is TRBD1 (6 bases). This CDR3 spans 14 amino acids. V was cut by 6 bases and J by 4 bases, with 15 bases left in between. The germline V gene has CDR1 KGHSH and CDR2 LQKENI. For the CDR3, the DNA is TGTGCCAGCTCTAAAAACAGGGCCGGAGAGACCCAGTACTTC. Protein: CASSKNRAGETQYF.